These 20 T cell receptor beta chains were sequenced from one sample in a study of cytomegalovirus exposure and HLA in healthy donors. Primers for the PCR totalled 60 Vbeta and 13 Jbeta. The assay was immunoSEQ multiplex PCR, and TCRdb's table has in-frame clones only and misses some. Recorded here are 100,000 to 150,000 clones; the top ten clones represent 2.5% to 3%. The sample consisted of PBMCs. These receptors came from a young man in good health and CMV-seronegative.

In nucleotides, the CDR3 is TGTGCCAGCAGCCTTCGGACTAGTACTGGGACCCAGTACTTC. Translating gives CASSLRTSTGTQYF. The J gene is TRBJ2-5, the V gene TRBV7-6, with 7 bases matching TRBD2. J lost 7 bases, V lost 5 bases, and 10 bases had no gene match. CDR1 SGHVS and CDR2 FNYEAQ come from the germline V gene. The CDR3 consists of 14 residues.

V gene TRBV28 combines with J gene TRBJ2-7, with TRBD1 matching 7 bases. The CDR3 consists of 17 residues. V was pared by 5 bases and J by 4 bases, with 17 bases of the junction left unmatched. Germline V gives CDR1 MDHEN, CDR2 SYDVKM. CDR3 in amino acids: CASSNQGGAKIGYEQYF. The CDR3 DNA follows: TGTGCCAGCAGTAACCAAGGGGGCGCTAAGATTGGTTACGAGCAGTACTTC.

For the CDR3, the DNA is TGCGCCAGCACCAAGGGGGCTGAGGGCACTGAAGCTTTCTTT. Amino acids: CASTKGAEGTEAFF. This chain links TRBV10-2 with TRBJ1-1; 7 nucleotides line up with TRBD1. The germline CDR1 and CDR2 sequences are WSHSY and SAAADI. The trim removed 7 bases at V and 4 bases at J, leaving 9 bases unmatched. This CDR3 spans 14 amino acids.

The chain is built from TRBV5-1 and TRBJ2-5; D gene ambiguous. V was clipped by 0 bases and J by 5 bases, with 14 bases between them. Germline lookup yields CDR1 SGHRS and CDR2 YFSETQ. This CDR3 has 15 residues. The CDR3 DNA reads TGCGCCAGCAGCTTGGCCGGGTTGAATGGGGAGACCCAGTACTTC. It is translated as CASSLAGLNGETQYF.

The chain employs TRBV30 and TRBJ2-7, with 8 bases fitting TRBD2. Germline assignment: CDR1 GTSNPN and CDR2 SVGIG (reference sequence). The trim removed 5 bases at V and 3 bases at J, leaving 3 bases unmatched. CDR3 size: 12 residues. The CDR3 loop is CAWAGGGYEQYF. The CDR3, as DNA: TGTGCCTGGGCCGGGGGGGGCTACGAGCAGTACTTC.

V usage is TRBV7-9 and J usage is TRBJ1-4, with D tentatively TRBD1 (5 bases). Germline values: CDR1 SEHNR, CDR2 FQNEAQ (reference sequence). V lost 1 base and J lost 14, with 14 bases in between. CDR3 size: 13 residues. The CDR3 DNA follows: TGTGCCAGCAGCTTAGTCGCGCGGCGACAGCTGTTTTTT. Its translation is CASSLVARRQLFF.

The rearrangement joins TRBV19 to TRBJ2-3; possibly TRBD2 for D (6 bases). CDR3 size: 10 residues. Per germline, CDR1 LNHDA and CDR2 SQIVND (reference sequence). The CDR3 loop is CACGADTQYF. DNA for the CDR3: TGTGCGTGCGGGGCAGATACGCAGTATTTT.

The V and J genes are TRBV4-1 and TRBJ2-1; D is perhaps TRBD2 (5 bases). Germline assignment: CDR1 MGHRA and CDR2 YSYEKL. This CDR3 region has 14 residues. Trimming cost V 4 bases and J 4 bases, with 11 bases left between them. The CDR3 sequence is CASSPPGGYNEQFF. The CDR3 nucleotides are TGCGCCAGCAGCCCCCCAGGAGGATACAATGAGCAGTTCTTC.

The chain carries TRBV7-8 and TRBJ2-1, with a tentative D call TRBD2 (7 bases). CDR1 SGHVS and CDR2 FQNEAQ come from the germline V gene. CDR3 length: 16 residues. V was cut by 5 bases and J by 6 bases, with 20 bases left in between. The CDR3 loop is CASSPIRGGVGNEQFF. The CDR3, as DNA: TGTGCCAGCAGCCCCATAAGGGGGGGCGTCGGCAATGAGCAGTTCTTC.

CDR3 in amino acids: CASSRDRNNQPQHF. The CDR3 DNA reads TGTGCCAGCAGCAGAGACAGAAACAATCAGCCCCAGCATTTT. This chain uses TRBV5-6 with TRBJ1-5; the D gene is possibly TRBD1 (5 bases). CDR3 length equals 14 residues. V dropped 4 bases and J dropped 3 bases, with 11 bases sitting between them. In germline, CDR1 is SGHDT, CDR2 YYEEEE.

The rearrangement joins TRBV27 to TRBJ1-4, with D possibly TRBD1 on 5 matching bases. Germline V gene data show CDR1 as MNHEY and CDR2 as SMNVEV (reference sequence). The CDR3 loop spans 16 amino acids. V dropped 6 bases and J dropped 3 bases, with 17 bases sitting between them. The CDR3 DNA sequence: TGTGCCAGCAGCCGAACCATGGGGCGAGCTAATGAAAAACTGTTTTTT. This codes for CASSRTMGRANEKLFF.

The rearrangement joins TRBV2 to TRBJ2-2; D call uncertain. Trimming shortened V by 5 bases and J by 0 bases, and 7 bases separated the two germline ends. CDR3 length equals 14 residues. Germline CDR1 and CDR2: SNHLY and FYNNEI. The CDR3 region has the DNA TGTGCCAGCAGTCCCACTTCGAACACCGGGGAGCTGTTTTTT. Translating it yields CASSPTSNTGELFF.

V usage is TRBV19 and J usage is TRBJ1-5, with D uncertain. Per germline, CDR1 LNHDA and CDR2 SQIVND (reference sequence). V dropped 3 bases and J dropped 0 bases, with 18 bases sitting between them. The CDR3 is 18 residues long. The CDR3 sequence is CASSMWGVSGYSNQPQHF. CDR3 in DNA: TGTGCCAGTAGTATGTGGGGAGTGAGCGGGTATAGCAATCAGCCCCAGCATTTT.

This chain links TRBV28 with TRBJ2-7, with 9 bases fitting TRBD1. The CDR3 is 18 residues long. V was pared by 2 bases and J by 0 bases, with 11 bases of the junction left unmatched. In germline, CDR1 is MDHEN, CDR2 SYDVKM. CDR3 protein: CASSLVYRGRRISYEQYF. The CDR3 region has the DNA TGTGCCAGCAGTTTAGTTTACAGGGGGCGTAGGATCTCCTACGAGCAGTACTTC.

Note on this clone: Other DNA sequences of this sample code for an identical CDR3. The genes are TRBV19 and TRBJ1-1; TRBD1 is a possible D gene (5 bases). The V gene lost 6 bases and the J gene lost 2 bases, with 10 bases spanning the gap. CDR3 length equals 13 residues. The V gene's germline CDR1 is LNHDA and CDR2 SQIVND (reference sequence). The CDR3 DNA reads TGTGCCAGTAGCCGCGACAGAAACACTGAAGCTTTCTTT. It is translated as CASSRDRNTEAFF. Full variable domain (outside the CDR3, taken from reference TRBV19 and TRBJ1-1): DGGITQSPKYLFRKEGQNVTLSCEQNLNHDAMYWYRQDPGQGLRLIYYSQIVNDFQKGDIAEGYSVSREKKESFPLTVTSAQKNPTAFYLCASSRDRNTEAFFGQGTRLTVV.

V gene TRBV15 combines with J gene TRBJ2-5; no clear D gene. CDR3 length equals 15 residues. Germline values: CDR1 LNHNV, CDR2 YYDKDF (reference sequence). V was cut by 0 bases and J by 5 bases, with 13 bases left in between. The CDR3 nucleotides are TGTGCCACCAGCAGAGATGTGGGCTGGTGGGAGACCCAGTACTTC. Protein sequence: CATSRDVGWWETQYF.

The rearrangement uses TRBV7-2 and TRBJ1-2; 9 nucleotides align to TRBD1. Trimming removed 5 bases from V and 4 bases from J; junction bases left unmatched: 8. CDR1 is SGHTA and CDR2 is FQGNSA in the germline V gene. This CDR3 comprises 15 residues. The CDR3 sequence is CASSQGSGQGYGYTF. The CDR3 DNA reads as TGTGCCAGCAGCCAAGGTTCGGGACAGGGCTATGGCTACACCTTC.

The chain joins TRBV4-1 to TRBJ2-7; maybe TRBD2 (6 bases). CDR3 length: 14 residues. The V gene's germline CDR1 is MGHRA and CDR2 YSYEKL. The V end lost 1 base, the J end lost 1 base, and 8 bases lay between the germline ends. Here the CDR3 reads CASSQGGISYEQYF. CDR3 sequence (DNA): TGCGCCAGCAGCCAAGGCGGGATTTCCTACGAGCAGTACTTC.

A word on this clone: One junction end disagrees with the germline gene, perhaps due to a read error. The chain carries TRBV7-9 and TRBJ1-1; a possible D gene is TRBD1 (5 bases). Germline CDR1 reads SEHNR; CDR2 reads FQNEAQ (reference sequence). The CDR3 has 14 residues. The CDR3 DNA sequence: TGTGTCAGCAGCATAAAGACAGTGAACACTGAAGCTTTCTTT. Protein: CVSSIKTVNTEAFF.

This chain links TRBV10-2 with TRBJ1-1; D is perhaps TRBD1 (6 bases). The CDR3 extends over 13 amino acids. Trimming took 5 bases from V and 3 from J, leaving 10 bases between them. The germline V gene encodes CDR1 WSHSY and CDR2 SAAADI. CDR3 region: CASSRDTYTEAFF. Written as DNA, the CDR3 is TGCGCCAGCAGTCGGGACACTTACACTGAAGCTTTCTTT.